A single sample is the source of the 20 T cell receptor beta chains below, sequenced in a study of blood T cell repertoires in COVID-19. The data were produced by immunoSEQ multiplex PCR, yet TCRdb's version contains in-frame clones alone and is incomplete. The sample lists about 86,000 clones, roughly 91% occurring once. Material: PBMCs or T cells enriched from blood (not recorded which). These receptors all come from a woman in her forties or fifties with acute COVID-19.

V and J are TRBV6-5 and TRBJ2-3, with TRBD2 matching 7 bases. CDR1 and CDR2 (germline): MNHEY, SVGAGI. V was clipped by 6 bases and J by 3 bases; unmatched bases: 9. CDR3 length equals 15 residues. The CDR3 here is CASRRNREATDTQYF. CDR3 DNA sequence: TGTGCCAGCAGGCGCAACCGGGAGGCAACAGATACGCAGTATTTT.

The chain carries TRBV19 and TRBJ1-1; 8 bases are a match to TRBD1. The CDR3 has 14 amino acids. Losses at the gene ends were 6 bases for V and 3 bases for J; bases not matched to a gene: 6. CDR1 is LNHDA and CDR2 is SQIVND in the germline V gene (reference sequence). CDR3 sequence (DNA): TGTGCCAGTAGGACTACAGGGGGTGACACTGAAGCTTTCTTT. It is translated as CASRTTGGDTEAFF. The variable domain in full, with the rest retrieved from reference TRBV19 and TRBJ1-1, is DGGITQSPKYLFRKEGQNVTLSCEQNLNHDAMYWYRQDPGQGLRLIYYSQIVNDFQKGDIAEGYSVSREKKESFPLTVTSAQKNPTAFYLCASRTTGGDTEAFFGQGTRLTVV.

This clone was recorded once. The rearrangement uses TRBV12-3 or TRBV12-4 and TRBJ1-1; D not resolved. The CDR3 is 13 amino acids. The ends were cut back, 6 bases at V and 4 bases at J, with 12 bases in the middle. DNA for the CDR3: TGTGCCAGCAGCCCCGGTGTTGGCACTGAAGCTTTCTTT. Amino acid sequence: CASSPGVGTEAFF.

The chain joins TRBV10-2 to TRBJ2-2, with 8 bases that match TRBD2. With 10 bases clipped from V and 0 bases from J, the junction kept 7 bases outside the gene matches. Germline lookup yields CDR1 WSHSY and CDR2 SAAADI. The CDR3 runs 15 residues. The CDR3 region has the DNA TGCGCCACCCGAATAGCGGGGTCGAACACCGGGGAGCTGTTTTTT. This codes for CATRIAGSNTGELFF.

This rearrangement joins TRBV5-1 to TRBJ1-1; D is undetermined. Deletions cut 0 bases from V and 4 bases from J, with 10 bases between. Germline CDR1 SGHRS, CDR2 YFSETQ. The length of the CDR3 is 14 residues. The CDR3 region is CASSLGQEGTEAFF. CDR3 coding DNA: TGCGCCAGCAGCTTGGGCCAGGAGGGCACTGAAGCTTTCTTT.

The CDR3 DNA reads TGTGCCAGCAGTGAAAGGGGGATTTACGAGCAGTACTTC. Translation gives CASSERGIYEQYF. The V and J genes are TRBV25-1 and TRBJ2-7; D might be TRBD1 (6 bases). V lost 2 bases and J lost 4, with 9 bases in between. Germline CDR1 is MGHDK and CDR2 is SYGVNS. The CDR3 has 13 residues.

This clone was picked up many times. The chain couples TRBV5-1 to TRBJ1-6, with D unclear. The germline CDR1 and CDR2 sequences are SGHRS and YFSETQ. The length of the CDR3 is 13 residues. The V end was cut by 0 bases, the J end by 7 bases, with 5 bases between. CDR3 residues: CASSLGENSPLHF. CDR3 coding DNA: TGCGCCAGCAGCTTGGGGGAGAATTCACCCCTCCACTTT. The full variable domain, rest sourced from reference TRBV5-1 and TRBJ1-6, is KAGVTQTPRYLIKTRGQQVTLSCSPISGHRSVSWYQQTPGQGLQFLFEYFSETQRNKGNFPGRFSGRQFSNSRSEMNVSTLELGDSALYLCASSLGENSPLHFGNGTRLTVT.

The chain uses TRBV4-1 and TRBJ2-1; 11 bases match TRBD2. Germline V gene data show CDR1 as MGHRA and CDR2 as YSYEKL. Trimming cost V 2 bases and J 4 bases; bases outside gene matches: 1. The CDR3 is 15 residues long. CDR3 protein: CASSQRLAGYNEQFF. The CDR3 DNA reads as TGCGCCAGCAGCCAACGACTAGCGGGATACAATGAGCAGTTCTTC.

CDR3 sequence reads: CASTSGQGGWDEQFF. The CDR3 coding sequence is TGTGCCAGCACCTCTGGACAGGGAGGATGGGATGAGCAGTTCTTC. The chain carries TRBV2 and TRBJ2-1; 8 bases fit TRBD1. This CDR3 has 15 residues. Germline lookup yields CDR1 SNHLY and CDR2 FYNNEI. V was pared by 7 bases and J by 8 bases, with 13 bases of the junction left unmatched.

The V call is TRBV29-1, the J call TRBJ2-3, with 7 bases identical to TRBD1. This CDR3 is built from 12 residues. CDR1 and CDR2 from the germline V gene are SQVTM and ANQGSEA. CDR3 DNA: TGCAGTCCACGGGACAGCGCAGATACGCAGTATTTT. It translates to CSPRDSADTQYF.

The genes are TRBV5-1 and TRBJ2-1, with TRBD2 identical over 9 bases. V was clipped by 0 bases and J by 5 bases; unmatched bases: 6. Looked up from germline, CDR1 is SGHRS and CDR2 is YFSETQ. This CDR3 has 16 residues. The CDR3 nucleotides are TGCGCCAGCAGCTTGGTTGCGGGAGGGGGGCACAATGAGCAGTTCTTC. It is translated as CASSLVAGGGHNEQFF. The full variable domain, completed using reference TRBV5-1 and TRBJ2-1, is KAGVTQTPRYLIKTRGQQVTLSCSPISGHRSVSWYQQTPGQGLQFLFEYFSETQRNKGNFPGRFSGRQFSNSRSEMNVSTLELGDSALYLCASSLVAGGGHNEQFFGPGTRLTVL.

The rearrangement links TRBV9 to TRBJ2-2, with 8 bases identical to TRBD1. Germline values: CDR1 SGDLS, CDR2 YYNGEE. The CDR3 runs 15 residues. The trim removed 4 bases at V and 4 bases at J, leaving 6 bases unmatched. The CDR3 bases are TGTGCCAGCAGCACCCGACAGGGGCGCACCGGGGAGCTGTTTTTT. It codes for CASSTRQGRTGELFF.

This clone has just one count. The chain employs TRBV7-8 and TRBJ1-6, with a tentative D call TRBD1 (6 bases). Germline assignment: CDR1 SGHVS and CDR2 FQNEAQ. V lost 5 bases to trimming and J lost 8 bases, with 10 bases between them. This CDR3 region has 13 residues. CDR3 loop: CASSASGDSPLHF. CDR3 DNA sequence: TGTGCCAGCAGCGCCTCAGGGGATTCACCCCTCCACTTT.

This chain connects TRBV6-2 or TRBV6-3 to TRBJ2-7; possibly TRBD2 for D (5 bases). This CDR3 spans 13 amino acids. V dropped 7 bases and J dropped 3 bases, with 13 bases sitting between them. Per the germline V gene, CDR1 is MNHEY and CDR2 is SVGEGT. The DNA of the CDR3 is TGTGCCAGCACCCCCCGGGGAGACTACGAGCAGTACTTC. Translated, it gives CASTPRGDYEQYF.

This chain connects TRBV11-2 to TRBJ1-5, with 9 bases matching TRBD1. CDR1 and CDR2 from the germline V gene are SGHAT and FQNNGV. This CDR3 is built from 15 residues. Germline trimming cut 4 bases from V and 7 bases from J; bases unmatched to any gene: 8. CDR3 region: CASSSQGAVGQPQHF. In DNA, the CDR3 is TGTGCCAGCAGCTCACAGGGGGCCGTAGGGCAGCCCCAGCATTTT.

This chain connects TRBV7-9 to TRBJ2-2, with D perhaps matching TRBD2 (6 bases). V dropped 1 base and J dropped 6 bases, with 18 bases sitting between them. The CDR3 totals 17 residues. Looked up from germline, CDR1 is SEHNR and CDR2 is FQNEAQ (reference sequence). As DNA, the CDR3 is TGTGCCAGCAGCTTAGTCGTCGGCGGAGGGAAAGCCGGGGAGCTGTTTTTT. Its protein product is CASSLVVGGGKAGELFF.

The rearrangement joins TRBV13 to TRBJ2-7; 7 nucleotides agree with TRBD2. The CDR3 is made up of 15 amino acids. After removal of 4 bases from V and 5 bases from J, the junction contained 11 bases not matched to a gene. From germline, CDR1 is PRHDT and CDR2 FYEKMQ (reference sequence). This CDR3 reads CASSWTGTIIHEQYF. In nucleotides, the CDR3 is TGTGCCAGCAGCTGGACCGGGACTATTATACACGAGCAGTACTTC.

The rearrangement uses TRBV7-2 and TRBJ1-4; 9 bases agree with TRBD1. The length of the CDR3 is 15 residues. CDR1 is SGHTA, CDR2 FQGNSA, per germline. Unmatched junction bases numbered 6, after V lost 6 bases and J lost 4 bases. CDR3 DNA sequence: TGTGCCAGCAGAACCCCGGGACAGGGTAATGAAAAACTGTTTTTT. Residues: CASRTPGQGNEKLFF.

The J gene is TRBJ1-1, the V gene TRBV30, with no clear D. Germline V gene lookup returns CDR1 GTSNPN and CDR2 SVGIG (reference sequence). There are 15 residues in the CDR3. Trimming removed 3 bases from V and 6 bases from J, with 20 bases in between. The CDR3 nucleotides are TGTGCCTGGAGACGTAACAGCGGGAGAGTTCCTGAAGCTTTCTTT. It is translated as CAWRRNSGRVPEAFF.

The rearrangement joins TRBV6-5 to TRBJ2-7, with TRBD1 identical over 9 bases. This CDR3 has 14 amino acids. In germline, CDR1 is MNHEY, CDR2 SVGAGI. With 6 bases clipped from V and 4 bases from J, the junction kept 7 bases outside the gene matches. The CDR3: CASSQGQGVYEQYF. CDR3 DNA: TGTGCCAGCAGCCAGGGACAGGGTGTTTACGAGCAGTACTTC.